The entry below describes one T cell receptor (beta chain). Its specificity is unknown. This record comes from a study of cytomegalovirus exposure and HLA in healthy donors. Points from the study as a whole: The authors confirmed in vitro that a few CMV-associated chains were specific for CMV antigens. It has been reported that TCR beta sequences accurately predicted the HLA-A and HLA-B alleles of most subjects. Donors belonging to an Asian-associated ancestry cluster reportedly showed fewer N-insertions in productive TCRs than the 666-donor mean, according to what a later analysis found.

Amplification used 60 Vbeta primers and 13 Jbeta primers. Produced via immunoSEQ multiplex PCR; TCRdb's table is partial and in-frame only. Of roughly 190,000 clones in the sample, around 80% were seen once. At collection, donors were nominally healthy, but unrecorded immune exposures were probable. Sequencing used PBMCs. The sequence was obtained from a man in his forties in good health and CMV-seropositive.

In DNA form, the CDR3 reads TGTGCCAGCAGCTTGGCCGGGGTAGAGAATTCACCCCTCCACTTT. This codes for CASSLAGVENSPLHF. V is TRBV5-4 and J is TRBJ1-6; D is unresolved. This CDR3 is 15 amino acids long. Germline V gene sequence: CDR1 SGHNT, CDR2 YYREEE (reference sequence). Deletions cut 0 bases from V and 7 bases from J, with 11 bases between.